This TCR beta chain emerged from a study of T-cell reconstitution after alpha-beta-depleted transplantation in children. Study-level findings and limits: T-cell counts and diversity were attributed mostly to newly produced T cells one year after transplant.

Unique molecular identifiers were incorporated during preparation of the TCRbeta library. TCRdb used MiXCR to reprocess the PCR reads, holding one entry per CDR3 protein. The data hold approximately 82,000 distinct CDR3 sequences, with 15% to 20% observed a single time. Trimming removed 2 bases from V and 2 bases from J, with 10 bases in between. The CDR3 totals 15 residues. As for this clonotype: Its target is not known.

The receptor's source is a male patient between 2 and 10 years old who had a stem cell transplant for acute lymphoblastic leukemia, so the T cells may come from the graft donor. Source: PBMCs, mostly from graft donor cells, taken 360 days after TCRalphabeta/CD19-depleted stem cell transplant. The V gene is TRBV12-3 or TRBV12-4, the J gene TRBJ2-1; maybe TRBD1 (5 bases). The CDR3 DNA follows: TGTGCCAGCAGTTTATGGCAGGGCCCCTACAATGAGCAGTTCTTC. Encoded protein: CASSLWQGPYNEQFF.